This T cell receptor beta chain was identified in a study of T cell responses to AZD1222 COVID-19 vaccine. Sequencing used immunoSEQ multiplex PCR; TCRdb keeps in-frame clones, though not all of them. This table holds roughly 130,000 clones, 88% found once. Study-level points and caveats: A mostly white British donor set with more females was recruited, and clonal diversity was possibly underestimated.

The ends lost 6 bases at V and 0 bases at J; junction bases unmatched: 5. The CDR3 totals 15 residues. The germline V gene encodes CDR1 SNHLY and CDR2 FYNNEI. Details on this clone: The antigen is undetermined.

The sample was peripheral blood, taken on day 0 of AZD1222 vaccination. The V and J genes are TRBV2 and TRBJ2-7, with 10 bases lining up with TRBD1. This clonotype was sampled from an adult in good health. CDR3 amino acids: CASRQTGGLSYEQYF. CDR3 DNA sequence: TGTGCCAGCAGGCAGACAGGGGGCCTCTCCTACGAGCAGTACTTC.